This T cell receptor (beta chain) was found in a study of response to subunit inactivated influenza vaccine. This clonotype was counted between two and nine times. Its antigen remains unknown. The CDR3 spans 13 residues. V lost 6 bases, J lost 5 bases, and 13 bases lay in between. Looked up from germline, CDR1 is MNHEY and CDR2 is SMNVEV (reference sequence). Study-level results: With each seasonal influenza vaccination, the authors suggested, few new T cells are recruited.

TCRdb reanalysed the RT-PCR reads using MiXCR and keeps one entry per CDR3 protein. The sample records approximately 700,000 distinct CDR3 sequences, approximately 14% being singletons. The input for sequencing was PBMCs from blood, taken 14 to 15 days before vaccination. The TCR sequence derives from a man aged 50 to 59 who received an inactivated influenza vaccine. The chain recombines TRBV27 with TRBJ2-5, with D uncertain. The CDR3 DNA is TGTGCCAGCAGAGTAGTGGTCCGGGAGACCCAGTACTTC. It translates to CASRVVVRETQYF.